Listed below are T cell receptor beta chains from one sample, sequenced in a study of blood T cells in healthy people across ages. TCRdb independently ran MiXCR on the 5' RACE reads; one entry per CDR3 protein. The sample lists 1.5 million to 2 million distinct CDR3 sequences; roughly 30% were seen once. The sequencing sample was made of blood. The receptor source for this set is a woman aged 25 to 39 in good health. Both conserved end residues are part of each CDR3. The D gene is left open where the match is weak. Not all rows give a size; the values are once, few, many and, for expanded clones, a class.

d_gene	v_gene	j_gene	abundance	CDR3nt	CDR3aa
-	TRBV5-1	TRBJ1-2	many	TGCGCCAGCAGCTTGGGAGACAGTAACTATGGCTACACCTTC	CASSLGDSNYGYTF
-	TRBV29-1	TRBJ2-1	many	TGCAGCGGGGCAGCCTCCTACAATGAGCAGTTCTTC	CSGAASYNEQFF
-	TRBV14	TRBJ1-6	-	TGTGCCAGCCAACGTACAAGGACAGCTAATTCACCCCTCCACTTT	CASQRTRTANSPLHF
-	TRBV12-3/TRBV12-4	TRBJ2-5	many	TGTGCCAGCAGTTCCCCTACCGGGTCCGCGGGGGAGACCCAGTACTTC	CASSSPTGSAGETQYF
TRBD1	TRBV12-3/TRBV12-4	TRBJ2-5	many	TGTGCCAGCAGGCCGGACAGGGGGCTAGAGACCCAGTACTTC	CASRPDRGLETQYF
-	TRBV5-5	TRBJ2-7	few	TGTGCCAGCAGCTTGAAAGTCCTAGTTTCCACCTACGAGCAGTACTTC	CASSLKVLVSTYEQYF
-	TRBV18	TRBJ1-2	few	TGTGCCAGCTCACCAGATTCTTACCAGGGTGGTGGCTACACCTTC	CASSPDSYQGGGYTF
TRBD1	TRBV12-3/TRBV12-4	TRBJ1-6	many	TGTGCCAGCAGTCCGCGGACAGGGCTTAATTCACCCCTCCACTTT	CASSPRTGLNSPLHF
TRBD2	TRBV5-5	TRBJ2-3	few	TGTGCCAGCAGTCCGCCGGGGGGGCCAGCAGATACGCAGTATTTT	CASSPPGGPADTQYF
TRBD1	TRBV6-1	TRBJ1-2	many	TGTGCCAGCAGTGAAGACGTAACAGGGGGAGGCTACACCTTC	CASSEDVTGGGYTF
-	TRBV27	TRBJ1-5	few	TGTGCCAGCAACCGGGGGGCAGGATATAGCAATCAGCCCCAGCATTTT	CASNRGAGYSNQPQHF
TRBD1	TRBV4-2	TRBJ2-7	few	TGTGCCAGCAGCCAACGGACAGGGGGGAACTACGAGCAGTACTTC	CASSQRTGGNYEQYF
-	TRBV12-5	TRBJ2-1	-	TGTGCTAGTGGTTTGGTACCCACCAACTCCTACAATGAGCAGTTCTTC	CASGLVPTNSYNEQFF
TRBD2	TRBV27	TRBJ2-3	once	TGTGCCAGCCGAATGGGACTAGCGTTCACAGATACGCAGTATTTT	CASRMGLAFTDTQYF
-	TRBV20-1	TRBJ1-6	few	TGCAGTGCTAAACAGGGTTTCAATTCACCCCTCCACTTT	CSAKQGFNSPLHF
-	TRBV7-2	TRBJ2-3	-	TGTGCCAGCAGCTTGACACCGGGACCAAGCACAGATACGCAGTATTTT	CASSLTPGPSTDTQYF
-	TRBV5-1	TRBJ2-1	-	TGCGCCAGCAGCTTGGTAACAGCGGGCGATTACAATGAGCAGTTCTTC	CASSLVTAGDYNEQFF
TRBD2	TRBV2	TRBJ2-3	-	TGTGCCAGCAGCGAGTGGGAGGGCCCAGATACGCAGTATTTT	CASSEWEGPDTQYF
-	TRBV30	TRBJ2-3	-	TGTGCCTGGATTGCAGGGCCGAGCACAGATACGCAGTATTTT	CAWIAGPSTDTQYF
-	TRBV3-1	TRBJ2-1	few	TGTGCCAGCAGCCAAGGGGGGCTGGCTCTGAGCTCCTACAATGAGCAGTTCTTC	CASSQGGLALSSYNEQFF
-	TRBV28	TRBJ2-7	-	TGTGCCAGCAGTTTAGAGGGTCCGGGGGCGTATTGCGAGCAGTACTTC	CASSLEGPGAYCEQYF
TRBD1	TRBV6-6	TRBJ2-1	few	TGTGCCAGCTCCAGAAGAGGACAGGGGGGAGATGAGCAGTTCTTC	CASSRRGQGGDEQFF
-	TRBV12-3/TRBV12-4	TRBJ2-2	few	TGTGCCAGCGGTGCACTATCGGTCGGGGAGCTGTTTTTT	CASGALSVGELFF
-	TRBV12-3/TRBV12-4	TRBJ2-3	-	TGTGCCAGCAGTTCCCCGAGGGGAAGCACAGATACGCAGTATTTT	CASSSPRGSTDTQYF
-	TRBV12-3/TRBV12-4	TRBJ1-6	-	TGTGCCAGCAGTGACCTACGCCCCAATTCACCCCTCCACTTT	CASSDLRPNSPLHF
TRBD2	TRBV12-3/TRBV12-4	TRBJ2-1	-	TGTGCCAGCAGTTCGAGCGGAGCGGGGGGGAATGAGCAGTTCTTC	CASSSSGAGGNEQFF
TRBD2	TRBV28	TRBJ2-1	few	TGTGCCAGCACTCCCCGGGGGGCTAGCGGGAGTAGTGAGCAGTTCTTC	CASTPRGASGSSEQFF
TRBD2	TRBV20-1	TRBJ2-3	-	TGCAGTGCGGTAGCGGGAGAGATAACAGATACGCAGTATTTT	CSAVAGEITDTQYF
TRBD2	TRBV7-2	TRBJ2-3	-	TGTGCCGGCAGCGATCGCGGGAGGGCCACAGATACGCAGTATTTT	CAGSDRGRATDTQYF
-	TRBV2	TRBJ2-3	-	TGTGCCAGCAGGGCGGGTCTAGTGACAGATACGCAGTATTTT	CASRAGLVTDTQYF
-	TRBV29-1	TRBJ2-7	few	TGCAGCGTTGATGACCAGGCGTCCTACGAGCAGTACTTC	CSVDDQASYEQYF
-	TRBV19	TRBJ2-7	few	TGTGCCAGTAGTATAGTTCCCGGGACCTACGAGCAGTACTTC	CASSIVPGTYEQYF
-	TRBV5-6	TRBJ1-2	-	TGTGCCAGCCTATCATATGGCGTAAACTATGGCTACACCTTC	CASLSYGVNYGYTF
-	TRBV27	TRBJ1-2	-	TGTGCCAGCACACAAAATATGATCCAGGGGATCTATGGCTACACCTTC	CASTQNMIQGIYGYTF
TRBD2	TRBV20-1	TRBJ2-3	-	TGCAGTGCTAGATCTAGCGGGAGAGCGGTTACGCAGGATTTT	CSARSSGRAVTQDF
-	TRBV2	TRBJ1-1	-	TGTGCCAGCAGTGAGGGGCAGGGAAGTTGGAACACTGAAGCTTTCTTT	CASSEGQGSWNTEAFF
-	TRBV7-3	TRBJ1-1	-	TGTGCCAGCAGCGACGGCTGGAACACTGAAGCTTTCTTT	CASSDGWNTEAFF
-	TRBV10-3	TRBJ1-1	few	TGTGCCATCAGTGAGGAGGGGTCGCTTGAAGCTTTCTTT	CAISEEGSLEAFF
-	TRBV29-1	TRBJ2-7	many	TGCAGCGTTGACGTGCAGGAAACCTACGAGCAGTACTTC	CSVDVQETYEQYF
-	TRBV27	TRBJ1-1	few	TGTGCCAGCAGTACCTTACAGGGAACGGCGGCTTCGTTCCTCCACATGAACACTGAAGCTTTCTTT	CASSTLQGTAASFLHMNTEAFF
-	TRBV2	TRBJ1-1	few	TGTGCCAGCAGTAGCTCAATCCAAGGACGGGAAGCTTTCTTT	CASSSSIQGREAFF
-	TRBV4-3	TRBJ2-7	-	TGCGCCAGCAGCCAAGATCTCCGGCCCTACGAGCAGTACTTC	CASSQDLRPYEQYF
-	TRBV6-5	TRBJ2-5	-	TGTGCCAGCAGTAATCGGCGGCAAGAGACCCAGTACTTC	CASSNRRQETQYF
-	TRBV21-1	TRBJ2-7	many	TGTGAGCCTTGGGGATTTAAGTACGAGCAGTACTTC	CEPWGFKYEQYF
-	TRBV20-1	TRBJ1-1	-	TGCAGTGCTAGGTGGGGGGGCCGTGAAGCTTTCTTT	CSARWGGREAFF
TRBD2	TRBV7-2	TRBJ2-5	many	TGTGCCAGCAGCGTTAGACTAGCGGGGGGACCGCGGGAGACCCAGTACTTC	CASSVRLAGGPRETQYF
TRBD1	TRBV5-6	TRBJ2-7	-	TGTGCCAGCAGCACACCGGGACAGGGGTTTACCTACGAGCAGTACTTC	CASSTPGQGFTYEQYF
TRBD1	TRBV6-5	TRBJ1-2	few	TGTGCCGCCAGACAGGGTATTTTAGGCTGCACCTTC	CAARQGILGCTF
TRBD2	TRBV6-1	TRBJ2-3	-	TGTGCCCTCAGGGCGGGGGGAACAGATACGCAGTATTTT	CALRAGGTDTQYF
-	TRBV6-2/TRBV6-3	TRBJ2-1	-	TGTGCCAGCAGGGGGGGAGGATTATACAATGAGCAGTTCTTC	CASRGGGLYNEQFF
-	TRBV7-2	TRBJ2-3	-	TGTACCAGCAGCTTGAGACCAGGGGATACGCAGTATTTT	CTSSLRPGDTQYF
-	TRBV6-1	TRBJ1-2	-	TGTGCCAGCAGTGAAGACGGGACCAGTCCCAGCTATGGCTACACCTTC	CASSEDGTSPSYGYTF